These 5 T cell receptor beta chains share one sample of origin, sequenced in a study of OX40 agonist ivuxolimab in advanced cancers. Profiled with immunoSEQ multiplex PCR; TCRdb holds only in-frame clones, not every one. The sample lists roughly 80,000 clones, approximately 86% seen once, with 0.76% in the top ten. The sequencing used CD4+ or CD8+ T cells sorted from blood, collected in a trial of the OX40 agonist ivuxolimab. The receptors shown here come from an adult with an advanced solid tumor such as melanoma, head and neck, liver or kidney cancer.

The J gene is TRBJ2-7, the V gene TRBV6-5; D not certain. The germline CDR1 and CDR2 sequences are MNHEY and SVGAGI. The germline V and J ends were trimmed by 5 bases and 0 bases, with 11 bases remaining between them. This CDR3 region has 14 residues. CDR3 residues: CASSRPGTSYEQYF. The DNA for the CDR3 is TGTGCCAGCAGTCGCCCCGGAACCTCCTACGAGCAGTACTTC.

This chain connects TRBV7-2 to TRBJ2-3; D is perhaps TRBD1 (7 bases). V lost 5 bases to trimming and J lost 8 bases, with 14 bases between them. Looked up from germline, CDR1 is SGHTA and CDR2 is FQGNSA. The CDR3 is made up of 13 amino acids. The CDR3 is CASSARQGLTQYF. Written as DNA, the CDR3 is TGTGCCAGCAGCGCCCGACAGGGACTTACGCAGTATTTT.

This clone was observed once. The J gene is TRBJ2-3, the V gene TRBV5-1; 16 nucleotides align to TRBD2. Trimming cost V 3 bases and J 3 bases; bases outside gene matches: 1. CDR3 length equals 16 residues. Germline V lookup: CDR1 SGHRS, CDR2 YFSETQ. The CDR3 DNA is TGCGCCAGCAGCTGGGGACTAGCGGGAGGGACAGATACGCAGTATTTT. Amino acids: CASSWGLAGGTDTQYF.

The genes are TRBV7-9 and TRBJ2-7; no firm D call. CDR3 length equals 12 residues. Per the germline V gene, CDR1 is SEHNR and CDR2 is FQNEAQ (reference sequence). Trimming shortened V by 5 bases and J by 3 bases, and 8 bases separated the two germline ends. CDR3 amino acids: CASSRLLYEQYF. DNA for the CDR3: TGTGCCAGCAGCCGCCTCCTCTACGAGCAGTACTTC.

The chain combines TRBV5-4 with TRBJ2-5; D is possibly TRBD2 (6 bases). The CDR3 totals 13 residues. CDR1 is SGHNT, CDR2 YYREEE, per germline (reference sequence). Trimming pared 4 bases from V and 7 bases from J, leaving 14 bases between. CDR3 protein: CASSRGSLVTQYF. The DNA of the CDR3 is TGTGCCAGCAGCCGGGGGAGTTTGGTGACCCAGTACTTC. Variable domain in full (rest from reference TRBV5-4 and TRBJ2-5): ETGVTQSPTHLIKTRGQQVTLRCSSQSGHNTVSWYQQALGQGPQFIFQYYREEENGRGNFPPRFSGLQFPNYSSELNVNALELDDSALYLCASSRGSLVTQYFGPGTRLLVL.